Here is one T cell receptor beta chain with its context. The record originates from a study of T cell changes during pregnancy in multiple sclerosis. This CDR3 is built from 13 residues. Germline values: CDR1 SEHNR, CDR2 FQNEAQ (reference sequence). Using immunoSEQ multiplex PCR, the repertoire was profiled, and TCRdb retains in-frame clones only, with some absent. The data contain about 38,000 clones, roughly 90% of them singletons. The clonotype originates from a female donor with multiple sclerosis, enrolled in a pregnancy study. The chain links TRBV7-9 to TRBJ1-1; possible D gene TRBD1, 5 bases. The sample was CD8+ T cells from peripheral blood mononuclear cells, taken in the third trimester of pregnancy. The CDR3 nucleotides are TGTGCGACGTCAGGGTCGGGGAACACTGAAGCTTTCTTT. This encodes CATSGSGNTEAFF.